A selection of T cell receptor beta chains follows, all from one sample in a study of blood T cell repertoires in COVID-19. Data came from immunoSEQ multiplex PCR; TCRdb stores just in-frame clones and leaves some out. The table includes 190,000 or so clones, around nine tenths detected once. The source material was peripheral blood. These receptors originate from a woman aged 18-29 years who had recovered from COVID-19. CDR3s include the opening cysteine and the closing phenylalanine or tryptophan. D genes are given only for firm matches. Clone size is given for some rows only: seen once, a few or many times, or a class if the clone is expanded.

j_call | d_call | v_call | clone_size | cdr3_nt | cdr3_aa
TRBJ2-1 | NA | TRBV7-2 | NA | TGTGCCAGCAGCTTACCTCTAGCGCCCTCCTACAATGAGCAGTTCTTC | CASSLPLAPSYNEQFF
TRBJ1-3 | TRBD1 | TRBV7-2 | NA | TGTGCCAGCAGCTGGAGGGACAGCTCTGGAAACACCATATATTTT | CASSWRDSSGNTIYF
TRBJ1-1 | TRBD1 | TRBV2 | NA | TGTGCCAGCACGTGGGACAGGGTGAACACTGAAGCTTTCTTT | CASTWDRVNTEAFF
TRBJ2-1 | TRBD1 | TRBV10-3 | NA | TGTGCCATCAGTGATTACAGGGGGAATGGCGATGAGCAGTTCTTC | CAISDYRGNGDEQFF
TRBJ2-1 | TRBD1 | TRBV13 | NA | TGTGCCAGCGAGACAGGGAATTCCTACAATGAGCAGTTCTTC | CASETGNSYNEQFF
TRBJ2-1 | TRBD1 | TRBV5-5 | NA | TGTGCCAGCAGCTTGAGACAGGGGCGAATCGTAAGGTTCTTC | CASSLRQGRIVRFF
TRBJ2-1 | NA | TRBV20-1 | NA | TGCAGTGCCAGGGATTACAATGAGCAGTTCTTC | CSARDYNEQFF
TRBJ1-5 | NA | TRBV10-3 | once | TGTGCCATCAGTGCCCGGGGGGATCAGCCCCAGCATTTT | CAISARGDQPQHF
TRBJ1-2 | NA | TRBV6-2/TRBV6-3 | NA | TGTGCCAGCAGTACTTACAGGACCGACTATGGCTACACCTTC | CASSTYRTDYGYTF
TRBJ1-3 | NA | TRBV5-1 | NA | TGCGCCAGCAGCTTGTCGACTGCAACCGCTGGAAACACCATATATTTT | CASSLSTATAGNTIYF
TRBJ2-5 | TRBD2 | TRBV28 | NA | TGTGCCACCTTAGCGGGAGGTAAAGAGACCCAGTACTTC | CATLAGGKETQYF
TRBJ2-2 | TRBD2 | TRBV4-2 | NA | TGTGCCAGCAGCCAAGTCCTAGCGGGAGGGTCCGGGGAGCTGTTTTTT | CASSQVLAGGSGELFF
TRBJ1-6 | NA | TRBV21-1 | once | TGTGCCAGCAGCAAAGATGGACAGGCGAATTCACCCCTCCACTTT | CASSKDGQANSPLHF
TRBJ2-5 | TRBD2 | TRBV10-3 | NA | TGTGCCATCAGTCGCACTGCGGGGGATCAAGAGACCCAGTACTTC | CAISRTAGDQETQYF
TRBJ1-5 | TRBD1 | TRBV19 | NA | TGTGCCAGTGGAGGGGACAGGGTTAGCAATCAGCCCCAGCATTTT | CASGGDRVSNQPQHF
TRBJ1-1 | NA | TRBV3-1/TRBV3-2 | NA | TGTGCCAGCAGGTCAGGGGCCACTGAAGCTTTCTTT | CASRSGATEAFF
TRBJ1-2 | NA | TRBV29-1 | NA | TGCAGCGTTGGGCGTGGGCAGGCTCTAGGCTACACCTTC | CSVGRGQALGYTF
TRBJ1-1 | TRBD1 | TRBV18 | once | TGTGCCAGCTCACCTCGGACAGGGGTGGTACCTGAAGCTTTCTTT | CASSPRTGVVPEAFF
TRBJ1-1 | NA | TRBV7-9 | few | TGTGCCAGCAGCTTAGACCCAGGGTCTGAAGCTTTCTTT | CASSLDPGSEAFF
TRBJ1-1 | NA | TRBV6-5 | NA | TGTGCCAGCACCTTGGGGGAGGCGAACACTGAAGCTTTCTTT | CASTLGEANTEAFF
TRBJ2-1 | TRBD2 | TRBV7-3 | NA | TGTGCCAGCAGCCTCGGGACTAGCGGGAGCCCTGAGCAGTTCTTC | CASSLGTSGSPEQFF
TRBJ2-7 | TRBD1 | TRBV11-2 | NA | TGTGCCAGCAGCCCCGGACAGGGGAGGCCTGGCTACGAGCAGTACTTC | CASSPGQGRPGYEQYF
TRBJ1-2 | NA | TRBV5-6 | NA | TGTGCCAGCAGCCCTTCTAACTATGGCTACACCTTC | CASSPSNYGYTF
TRBJ2-1 | NA | TRBV29-1 | once | TGCAGCGTTGAAGTCCTACCAATCAGGGGCAATGAGCAGTTCTTC | CSVEVLPIRGNEQFF
TRBJ2-1 | TRBD2 | TRBV7-3 | NA | TGTGCCAGCAGCCCAGTTGGGGGACTAGCGGATGAGCAGTTCTTC | CASSPVGGLADEQFF
TRBJ2-2 | NA | TRBV21-1 | NA | TGTGCCAGCAGCGGGGAGATCACCGGGGAGCTGTTTTTT | CASSGEITGELFF
TRBJ2-2 | NA | TRBV13 | NA | TGTGCCAGCAGCTTACGGCGGAACATGGTGGAGCTGTTTTTT | CASSLRRNMVELFF
TRBJ2-3 | TRBD2 | TRBV27 | NA | TGTGCCAGCGGGTTGCCCCCCCACCTAGCGGGCTTCACAGATACGCAGTATTTT | CASGLPPHLAGFTDTQYF
TRBJ1-2 | NA | TRBV9 | NA | TGTGCCAGCAGCTATGGGACCACAGGGATCTCGGACGCTGGCTACACCTTC | CASSYGTTGISDAGYTF
TRBJ1-1 | NA | TRBV27 | NA | TGTGCCAGCAGTTCCCGGGACATCTCCAACACTGAAGCTTTCTTT | CASSSRDISNTEAFF
TRBJ2-1 | TRBD2 | TRBV19 | NA | TGTGCCAGTAGTATCCGGTCGGGGGGCTACAATGAGCAGTTCTTC | CASSIRSGGYNEQFF
TRBJ2-2 | TRBD1 | TRBV3-1/TRBV3-2 | NA | TGTGCCAGCAGCCAAGGTTTCCGGACAGGGGTTAGCGGGGAGCTGTTTTTT | CASSQGFRTGVSGELFF
TRBJ1-1 | TRBD1 | TRBV29-1 | NA | TGCAGCGTTGAAGATTGGCGACAGGGGGCCGTGAACACTGAAGCTTTCTTT | CSVEDWRQGAVNTEAFF
TRBJ2-3 | NA | TRBV20-1 | NA | TGCAGTGCTGCGCGGACAGATACGCAGTATTTT | CSAARTDTQYF
TRBJ2-7 | NA | TRBV5-1 | NA | TGCGCCAGCAGCTTGGGGGCCGTTAGGGGCTACGAGCAGTACTTC | CASSLGAVRGYEQYF
TRBJ1-5 | NA | TRBV27 | NA | TGTGCCAGCAGATCCGGGGTCCACAATCAGCCCCAGCATTTT | CASRSGVHNQPQHF
TRBJ2-1 | TRBD1 | TRBV27 | NA | TGTGCCAGCAGTTTAACAGGGGACGACCCCTACAATGAGCAGTTCTTC | CASSLTGDDPYNEQFF
TRBJ2-3 | TRBD2 | TRBV28 | NA | TGTGCCAGCAGTTTACTTGCAGCGGGGGGTACAGATACGCAGTATTTT | CASSLLAAGGTDTQYF
TRBJ2-2 | NA | TRBV10-3 | NA | TGTGCCATCACTCGGGACACCCCTACCGGGGAGCTGTTTTTT | CAITRDTPTGELFF
TRBJ2-3 | TRBD2 | TRBV18 | NA | TGTGCCAGCTCACCCGGAGAGCGGGGGGGCGGAGATACGCAGTATTTT | CASSPGERGGGDTQYF
TRBJ1-5 | TRBD1 | TRBV6-6 | NA | TGTGCCAGCAGTTACTCGGACAGGGACAATCAGCCCCAGCATTTT | CASSYSDRDNQPQHF
TRBJ2-1 | TRBD2 | TRBV6-5 | once | TGTGCCAGCAGTCCGGGACTAGGTTGGAATGAGCAGTTCTTC | CASSPGLGWNEQFF
TRBJ1-1 | NA | TRBV19 | NA | TGTGCCAGTAGTATAACAGGGTGGGGCACTGAAGCTTTCTTT | CASSITGWGTEAFF
TRBJ2-1 | NA | TRBV3-1/TRBV3-2 | NA | TGTGCCAGCAGCCGGGACTTCCCATACAATGAGCAGTTCTTC | CASSRDFPYNEQFF
TRBJ1-4 | TRBD1 | TRBV27 | NA | TGTGCCAGCAGAACCACTCTACAGGGGGCCCGTCATGAAAAACTGTTTTTT | CASRTTLQGARHEKLFF
TRBJ2-7 | NA | TRBV6-2/TRBV6-3 | NA | TGTGCCAGCAGTTACGGGCTAGCGTACGAGCAGTACTTC | CASSYGLAYEQYF
TRBJ1-1 | TRBD1 | TRBV12-3/TRBV12-4 | few | TGTGCCAGCAGACAGGGGACGAACACTGAAGCTTTCTTT | CASRQGTNTEAFF
TRBJ2-5 | TRBD2 | TRBV7-2 | NA | TGTGCCAGCAGCCCGATAGCGGGATCTCGGGAGACCCAGTACTTC | CASSPIAGSRETQYF
TRBJ1-2 | TRBD1 | TRBV3-1/TRBV3-2 | NA | TGTGCCAGCAGCCAAGCGACAGGGCTCTATGGCTACACCTTC | CASSQATGLYGYTF
TRBJ1-6 | TRBD1 | TRBV18 | once | TGTGCCAGCTCTGCCGGACAGGCGAATTCACCCCTCCACTTT | CASSAGQANSPLHF
TRBJ2-1 | TRBD2 | TRBV7-2 | NA | TGTGCCAGCAGCGCCATTCGGGCTAGCGGGGACAATGAGCAGTTCTTC | CASSAIRASGDNEQFF
TRBJ2-1 | NA | TRBV5-1 | NA | TGCGCCAGCAGCTTGGTAACAGGCTCCTACAATGAGCAGTTCTTC | CASSLVTGSYNEQFF
TRBJ1-1 | NA | TRBV6-4 | NA | TGTGCCAGCAGACAGGGTTTTGCTTTCTTT | CASRQGFAFF
TRBJ2-5 | NA | TRBV19 | once | TGTGCCACCCGACAAAACAGGGAAGAGACCCAGTACTTC | CATRQNREETQYF
TRBJ1-1 | TRBD1 | TRBV12-3/TRBV12-4 | NA | TGTGCCAGCAGTTTAGACAGGGGCACTGAAGCTTTCTTT | CASSLDRGTEAFF
TRBJ2-5 | TRBD2 | TRBV11-2 | NA | TGTGCCAGCAGTTACGGGGGGGCCGTGGAGACCCAGTACTTC | CASSYGGAVETQYF
TRBJ1-1 | NA | TRBV9 | once | TGTGCCAGCAGCGTAGATTGGGCCGCTGAAGCTTTCTTT | CASSVDWAAEAFF
TRBJ1-1 | TRBD1 | TRBV5-1 | few | TGCGCCAGCAGCACCGGACAGGGGGCGCATGGAGCTTTCTTT | CASSTGQGAHGAFF
TRBJ2-6 | TRBD2 | TRBV6-1 | NA | TGTGCCAGCAGTGACAGCGGGGGGGGGAGCTCTGGGGCCAACGTCCTGACTTTC | CASSDSGGGSSGANVLTF